These 29 T cell receptor beta chains share one sample of origin, sequenced in a study of T cell responses to AZD1222 COVID-19 vaccine. TCRdb's table, derived via immunoSEQ multiplex PCR, lists solely in-frame clones and lacks some. The sample lists 53,000 or so clones, roughly 85% occurring once. The sequencing here drew on peripheral blood, taken on day 0 of MenACWY control vaccination. Receptors were obtained from an adult in good health.

V and J are TRBV15 and TRBJ2-5; 7 bases line up with TRBD2. Germline V lookup: CDR1 LNHNV, CDR2 YYDKDF (reference sequence). Trimming cost V 6 bases and J 2 bases; bases outside gene matches: 3. The CDR3 runs 13 residues. This CDR3 is CATRGREQETQYF. CDR3 nucleotide sequence: TGTGCCACCAGGGGGAGGGAACAAGAGACCCAGTACTTC. Based on the CDR3 plus reference TRBV15 and TRBJ2-5, the full variable domain is DAMVIQNPRYQVTQFGKPVTLSCSQTLNHNVMYWYQQKSSQAPKLLFHYYDKDFNNEADTPDNFQSRRPNTSFCFLDIRSPGLGDTAMYLCATRGREQETQYFGPGTRLLVL.

The genes are TRBV15 and TRBJ2-2; 8 bases agree with TRBD2. Germline V lookup: CDR1 LNHNV, CDR2 YYDKDF (reference sequence). The CDR3 is 16 amino acids. V shed 0 bases and J 7 bases; nucleotides not matched to a gene: 7. The CDR3 nucleotides are TGTGCCACCAGCAGAGAACGGAGCGGGAGTATCGGGGAGCTGTTTTTT. Protein sequence: CATSRERSGSIGELFF. The full variable domain, rest sourced from reference TRBV15 and TRBJ2-2, is DAMVIQNPRYQVTQFGKPVTLSCSQTLNHNVMYWYQQKSSQAPKLLFHYYDKDFNNEADTPDNFQSRRPNTSFCFLDIRSPGLGDTAMYLCATSRERSGSIGELFFGEGSRLTVL.

This clone was seen more than once but under ten times. The chain carries TRBV30 and TRBJ2-1; tentatively, D is TRBD2 (5 bases). CDR3 length: 13 amino acids. V dropped 7 bases and J dropped 0 bases, with 10 bases sitting between them. Looked up from germline, CDR1 is GTSNPN and CDR2 is SVGIG (reference sequence). CDR3 sequence (DNA): TGTGCCTCAGCGGCCTCCTCCTACAATGAGCAGTTCTTC. Encoded protein: CASAASSYNEQFF.

The chain combines TRBV29-1 with TRBJ1-1; D might be TRBD1 (5 bases). Germline assignment: CDR1 SQVTM and CDR2 ANQGSEA. Trimming shortened V by 4 bases and J by 3 bases, and 6 bases separated the two germline ends. The CDR3 is made up of 11 amino acids. CDR3 sequence reads: CSVARDTEAFF. The CDR3, as DNA: TGCAGCGTTGCCAGGGACACTGAAGCTTTCTTT. Full variable domain (missing parts from reference TRBV29-1 and TRBJ1-1): SAVISQKPSRDICQRGTSLTIQCQVDSQVTMMFWYRQQPGQSLTLIATANQGSEATYESGFVIDKFPISRPNLTFSTLTVSNMSPEDSSIYLCSVARDTEAFFGQGTRLTVV.

The CDR3: CASSLDRGNSPLHF. Here the CDR3 DNA reads TGTGCCAGCAGTCTGGACAGAGGGAATTCACCCCTCCACTTT. The chain combines TRBV6-5 with TRBJ1-6, with TRBD1 as a possible D gene (6 bases). Trimming left V 5 bases short and J 7 bases short, with 12 bases between. Germline CDR1 is MNHEY and CDR2 is SVGAGI. This CDR3 has 14 residues.

J is TRBJ2-1 and V is TRBV6-5; tentative D call: TRBD1 (5 bases). From germline, CDR1 is MNHEY and CDR2 SVGAGI. The CDR3 runs 11 residues. V lost 6 bases to trimming and J lost 12 bases, with 12 bases between them. The CDR3 here is CASRLGRGQFF. The CDR3 DNA sequence: TGTGCCAGCAGGTTGGGAAGGGGGCAGTTCTTC.

This clone has just one count. The chain employs TRBV7-3 and TRBJ2-2; D gene ambiguous. The CDR3 length is 14 residues. In germline, CDR1 is SGHTA, CDR2 FQGTGA. V shed 1 base and J shed 6 bases, with 9 bases lying between them. The CDR3 loop reads CASSLMVGAGELFF. The DNA for the CDR3 is TGTGCCAGCAGCTTAATGGTTGGAGCCGGGGAGCTGTTTTTT.

This chain joins TRBV3-1 (or the pseudogene TRBV3-2) and TRBJ2-1; D perhaps matches TRBD2 (6 bases). Germline assignment: CDR1 LGHDT and CDR2 YNNKEL (reference sequence). V was trimmed by 4 bases and J by 0 bases, leaving 13 bases between them. The CDR3 is 16 amino acids. CDR3 coding DNA: TGTGCCAGCAGCCCTTCTGGGGGGAGCTCCTACAATGAGCAGTTCTTC. The encoded protein is CASSPSGGSSYNEQFF.

The chain uses TRBV6-2 or TRBV6-3 and TRBJ1-5, with a possible D match to TRBD1 (6 bases). Trimming removed 6 bases at V and 3 bases at J, with 21 bases between. The CDR3 spans 17 residues. In germline, CDR1 is MNHEY, CDR2 SVGEGT. The CDR3 DNA sequence: TGTGCCAGCAGCCACAACGACAGGTACAGCACCAATCAGCCCCAGCATTTT. It translates to CASSHNDRYSTNQPQHF.

This chain connects TRBV12-3 or TRBV12-4 to TRBJ2-1; 7 bases align to TRBD1. CDR3 length: 13 residues. With 3 bases clipped from V and 9 bases from J, the junction kept 5 bases outside the gene matches. The CDR3: CASSFKTGVEQFF. The CDR3 DNA reads as TGTGCCAGCAGTTTCAAAACAGGGGTTGAGCAGTTCTTC.

The chain employs TRBV10-3 and TRBJ1-1, with a weak D call TRBD1 (6 bases). The V and J ends lost 3 bases and 5 bases respectively, with 13 bases between them. The CDR3 consists of 14 residues. From germline, CDR1 is ENHRY and CDR2 SYGVKD. The CDR3 nucleotides read TGTGCCATCAGTGAAAACGGGGGCGGGACTGAAGCTTTCTTT. Amino acid sequence: CAISENGGGTEAFF.

The chain recombines TRBV19 with TRBJ2-1; 14 bases align to TRBD2. Germline V gene sequence: CDR1 LNHDA, CDR2 SQIVND (reference sequence). The CDR3 contains 15 residues. The J segment lost 9 bases and the V segment lost 4 bases, leaving 5 bases of the junction unmatched. The CDR3 protein is CASSKGLAGESEQFF. CDR3 nucleotides: TGTGCCAGTAGTAAGGGACTAGCGGGAGAATCTGAGCAGTTCTTC.

The gene calls are TRBV7-2 and TRBJ2-3, with a possible D match to TRBD2 (5 bases). The CDR3 loop spans 14 amino acids. Germline CDR1 is SGHTA and CDR2 is FQGNSA. V lost 5 bases and J 6 bases, leaving 15 bases between the germline ends. The CDR3 DNA is TGTGCCAGCAGCCGCCGACTAATCGGGGATACGCAGTATTTT. This translates into CASSRRLIGDTQYF.

The V and J genes are TRBV24-1 and TRBJ1-2; 8 bases line up with TRBD1. Trimming removed 4 bases from V and 2 bases from J; junction bases left unmatched: 8. Germline V gene lookup returns CDR1 KGHDR and CDR2 SFDVKD. CDR3 size: 16 residues. The CDR3 nucleotides are TGTGCCACCAGTGAGAGCGGACAGGGAGTCAACTATGGCTACACCTTC. Amino acid sequence: CATSESGQGVNYGYTF.

The chain couples TRBV6-6 to TRBJ1-1; tentative D call: TRBD1 (5 bases). The ends were cut back, 6 bases at V and 11 bases at J, with 13 bases in the middle. Germline CDR1 reads MNHNY; CDR2 reads SVGAGI (reference sequence). The CDR3 has 11 residues. Written as DNA, the CDR3 is TGTGCCAGCAGGGGGGAGACAGTGGCTTTCTTT. Translated: CASRGETVAFF.

The gene calls are TRBV19 and TRBJ1-5, with TRBD1 as a possible D gene (6 bases). The V gene's germline CDR1 is LNHDA and CDR2 SQIVND (reference sequence). The CDR3 totals 16 residues. The germline V and J ends were trimmed by 7 bases and 0 bases, with 16 bases remaining between them. The CDR3 reads CASTQQGLHSNQPQHF. As DNA, the CDR3 is TGTGCCAGTACCCAACAGGGTTTGCATAGCAATCAGCCCCAGCATTTT. The variable domain in full, with the rest retrieved from reference TRBV19 and TRBJ1-5, is DGGITQSPKYLFRKEGQNVTLSCEQNLNHDAMYWYRQDPGQGLRLIYYSQIVNDFQKGDIAEGYSVSREKKESFPLTVTSAQKNPTAFYLCASTQQGLHSNQPQHFGDGTRLSIL.

The V and J genes are TRBV30 and TRBJ1-5; TRBD1 matches at 8 bases. The CDR3 sequence is 14 residues long. The ends lost 2 bases at V and 5 bases at J; junction bases unmatched: 5. Per the germline V gene, CDR1 is GTSNPN and CDR2 is SVGIG (reference sequence). CDR3 DNA: TGTGCCTGGAGTTCGGACAGGGACTATCAGCCCCAGCATTTT. Its protein is CAWSSDRDYQPQHF.

The genes are TRBV27 and TRBJ2-2; a possible D gene is TRBD2 (6 bases). Trimming took 7 bases from V and 0 from J, leaving 12 bases between them. Germline V gene data show CDR1 as MNHEY and CDR2 as SMNVEV (reference sequence). The CDR3 runs 15 residues. The CDR3 region has the DNA TGTGCCAGCAAGTTGGGGGGTTCGAACACCGGGGAGCTGTTTTTT. Protein: CASKLGGSNTGELFF.

This sequence joins TRBV3-1 (or the pseudogene TRBV3-2) and TRBJ2-1; 11 nucleotides match TRBD1. Trimming at V came to 4 bases and at J to 12 bases, leaving 14 bases not matched to a gene. CDR3 length: 16 amino acids. The germline V gene encodes CDR1 LGHDT and CDR2 YNNKEL (reference sequence). This CDR3 is CASSPGGGQGAMGQFF. The CDR3 DNA sequence: TGTGCCAGCAGCCCCGGAGGAGGACAGGGGGCGATGGGGCAGTTCTTC.

J is TRBJ2-1 and V is TRBV18; no firm D call. The V gene's germline CDR1 is KGHSH and CDR2 LQKENI. V was pared by 9 bases and J by 0 bases, with 6 bases between. The CDR3 has 12 residues. CDR3 bases: TGTGCCAGTGCTAGCTCCTACAATGAGCAGTTCTTC. Amino acids: CASASSYNEQFF.

The rearrangement joins TRBV6-2 or TRBV6-3 to TRBJ1-1; 7 bases fit TRBD1. Germline V gives CDR1 MNHEY, CDR2 SVGEGT. The CDR3 is 14 amino acids. V lost 6 bases, J lost 4 bases, and 8 bases stayed unmatched. The DNA of the CDR3 is TGTGCCAGCAGACCTACAGGGGAGGGCACTGAAGCTTTCTTT. Protein: CASRPTGEGTEAFF.

The chain employs TRBV11-1 and TRBJ2-2, with a weak D call TRBD2 (6 bases). The CDR3 extends over 15 amino acids. CDR1 and CDR2 from the germline V gene are SGHAT and FQDESV (reference sequence). Trimming removed 6 bases from V and 4 bases from J, with 15 bases in between. This chain's CDR3 is CASSSELAVTGELFF. The DNA for the CDR3 is TGTGCCAGCAGTTCGGAACTAGCCGTCACCGGGGAGCTGTTTTTT.

This clone appeared once. This sample also contains other DNA sequences that code for the same CDR3. V gene TRBV7-2 combines with J gene TRBJ2-7; D is undetermined. V gave up 0 bases and J gave up 1 base, with 4 bases separating them. There are 13 residues in the CDR3. The V gene's germline CDR1 is SGHTA and CDR2 FQGNSA. The CDR3 bases are TGTGCCAGCAGCTTAGCTGCGTCCTACGAGCAGTACTTC. This encodes CASSLAASYEQYF.

The CDR3 sequence is CASSLSANYGYTF. The CDR3 bases are TGTGCCAGCAGCCTCTCAGCTAACTATGGCTACACCTTC. The V call is TRBV6-2 or TRBV6-3, the J call TRBJ1-2; no clear D gene. The CDR3 spans 13 residues. Per germline, CDR1 MNHEY and CDR2 SVGEGT. The V end was cut by 6 bases, the J end by 0 bases, with 8 bases between.

This clone was counted once. This chain connects TRBV4-1 to TRBJ1-5; tentative D call: TRBD1 (5 bases). Germline values: CDR1 MGHRA, CDR2 YSYEKL. The CDR3 spans 15 residues. Between the trimmed V and J ends, which lost 4 bases and 1 base, there was a span of 11 bases. The CDR3 sequence is CASSPDRGSNQPQHF. In nucleotides, the CDR3 is TGCGCCAGCAGCCCAGACAGAGGGAGCAATCAGCCCCAGCATTTT.

The chain employs TRBV5-1 and TRBJ2-7, with D tentatively TRBD2 (5 bases). V was clipped by 4 bases and J by 3 bases, with 17 bases between them. The length of the CDR3 is 15 residues. CDR1 and CDR2 from the germline V gene are SGHRS and YFSETQ. CDR3 DNA sequence: TGCGCCAGCAGCCCCTCGGGCGGGCAGAACTACGAGCAGTACTTC. Protein sequence: CASSPSGGQNYEQYF.

This clone turned up a few times. The chain carries TRBV3-1 (or the pseudogene TRBV3-2) and TRBJ2-1; 9 bases map to TRBD2. CDR3 size: 15 residues. Germline lookup yields CDR1 LGHDT and CDR2 YNNKEL (reference sequence). The V gene end was trimmed by 4 bases and the J gene end by 2 bases; junction bases not matched to a gene: 3. CDR3 sequence: CASSPVAGAYNEQFF. The CDR3 DNA is TGTGCCAGCAGCCCCGTAGCGGGGGCCTACAATGAGCAGTTCTTC.

J is TRBJ1-4 and V is TRBV28, with TRBD1 as a possible D gene (5 bases). The CDR3 runs to 15 residues. Trimming removed 4 bases at V and 3 bases at J, with 12 bases between. Germline V lookup: CDR1 MDHEN, CDR2 SYDVKM. The CDR3 DNA is TGTGCCAGCAGTTGGGGGGGGACGGCTAATGAAAAACTGTTTTTT. Translated, it gives CASSWGGTANEKLFF.

The V call is TRBV12-1, the J call TRBJ1-4; the table's TRBD1 call for D was not verified on the DNA. TRBV12-1 represents a pseudogene. The CDR3 is 16 residues long. The chain's CDR3 is CASSFERLRGNEKLFF. CDR3 DNA sequence: TGTGCCAGCAGCTTTGAAAGGCTCAGGGGTAATGAAAAACTGTTTTTT.